These 23 T cell receptor beta chains were sequenced from one sample in a study of T cell responses to AZD1222 COVID-19 vaccine (dated by TCRdb to the early 2020s). Sample time point, as interpreted from the label and publication: baseline before first vaccination. Libraries were made using the immunoSEQ multiplex PCR assay. TCRdb stores this immuneACCESS table with in-frame sequences only. Part of the clones is absent; in the studies checked, under half of the shortfall reflects unresolved V genes, and no reason is known for the rest. The sample profile shows 95,000 to 150,000 clones; around 92% of them were found once. The leading ten clones occupy about 4.5% of the sample. Source: peripheral blood, taken on day 0 of AZD1222 vaccination. The receptors originated from an adult in good health.

This clone was seen at least ten times. The V call is TRBV19, the J call TRBJ1-1; the D gene is possibly TRBD1 (6 bases). CDR1 is LNHDA and CDR2 is SQIVND in the germline V gene (reference sequence). The CDR3 is 16 amino acids. Deletions cut 3 bases from V and 0 bases from J, with 14 bases between. The CDR3 nucleotides are TGTGCCAGTAGTATGGCCCAGGGGACCATGAACACTGAAGCTTTCTTT. Translation gives CASSMAQGTMNTEAFF.

Turning to this clone: One end of the junction fails to match germline, which may point to a read error. The chain recombines TRBV7-9 with TRBJ1-1; D remains unclear. This CDR3 has 12 amino acids. Germline V gene lookup returns CDR1 SEHNR and CDR2 FQNEAQ (reference sequence). CDR3 residues: CASSFAVSLALF. In DNA form, the CDR3 reads TGTGCCAGCAGTTTTGCAGTCTCCTTGGCGCTCTTT. Variable domain in full (rest from reference TRBV7-9 and TRBJ1-1): DTGVSQNPRHKITKRGQNVTFRCDPISEHNRLYWYRQTLGQGPEFLTYFQNEAQLEKSRLLSDRFSAERPKGSFSTLEIQRTEQGDSAMYLCASSFAVSLALFGQGTRLTVV.

Turning to this clone: Other nucleotide sequences in the sample specify the same CDR3. The chain joins TRBV6-5 to TRBJ2-1; 11 nucleotides align to TRBD2. This CDR3 is built from 15 residues. Germline V lookup: CDR1 MNHEY, CDR2 SVGAGI. After removal of 0 bases from V and 10 bases from J, the junction contained 5 bases not matched to a gene. The CDR3 DNA sequence: TGTGCCAGCAGTTACTCACTAGCGGGAGCGAACGAGCAGTTCTTC. It specifies CASSYSLAGANEQFF.

This chain uses TRBV19 with TRBJ2-1; 8 bases are a match to TRBD2. This CDR3 is built from 16 residues. CDR1 and CDR2 (germline): LNHDA, SQIVND (reference sequence). J lost 9 bases, V lost 5 bases, and 15 bases had no gene match. The DNA of the CDR3 is TGTGCCAGTAGTCCCCGGGCGGGAGGATTTCTCGGTGAGCAGTTCTTC. Protein: CASSPRAGGFLGEQFF.

The genes are TRBV7-6 and TRBJ2-7; 9 bases match TRBD1. With 5 bases clipped from V and 7 bases from J, the junction kept 9 bases outside the gene matches. This CDR3 is built from 14 residues. Per germline, CDR1 SGHVS and CDR2 FNYEAQ. CDR3 loop: CASSPDRGGREQYF. CDR3 coding DNA: TGTGCCAGCAGCCCGGACAGGGGTGGGAGGGAGCAGTACTTC.

The chain joins TRBV5-1 to TRBJ1-3; 8 bases are a match to TRBD1. This CDR3 has 15 amino acids. CDR1 is SGHRS, CDR2 YFSETQ, per germline. V lost 3 bases and J lost 4; bases outside the gene matches: 6. The CDR3 loop reads CASSSQGARGNTIYF. The CDR3, as DNA: TGCGCCAGCAGCTCGCAGGGGGCGCGAGGAAACACCATATATTTT.

This clone was picked up a small number of times. The V and J genes are TRBV4-1 and TRBJ2-6, with TRBD1 identical over 8 bases. Germline assignment: CDR1 MGHRA and CDR2 YSYEKL. V dropped 3 bases and J dropped 0; count of bases not matched to a gene: 7. The CDR3 sequence is 18 residues long. CDR3 bases: TGCGCCAGCAGCCAGCCGGGACAGGCCCGCTCTGGGGCCAACGTCCTGACTTTC. As protein: CASSQPGQARSGANVLTF.

The chain carries TRBV2 and TRBJ2-7; the match to TRBD1 covers 7 bases. V was clipped by 5 bases and J by 6 bases; unmatched bases: 10. The germline V gene has CDR1 SNHLY and CDR2 FYNNEI. The length of the CDR3 is 14 residues. DNA of the CDR3: TGTGCCAGCAGTTCCTCAGGGGGATGGGGCGAGCAGTACTTC. Its translation: CASSSSGGWGEQYF.

The chain joins TRBV3-1 (or the pseudogene TRBV3-2) to TRBJ1-1; D might be TRBD1 (6 bases). CDR3 length: 14 residues. V lost 4 bases to trimming and J lost 5 bases, with 14 bases between them. Germline V gene sequence: CDR1 LGHDT, CDR2 YNNKEL (reference sequence). The CDR3 DNA reads as TGTGCCAGCAGCCGAACAGGGTTGGGGACTGAAGCTTTCTTT. Translation gives CASSRTGLGTEAFF.

This chain joins TRBV5-1 and TRBJ2-5; TRBD2 agrees at 10 bases. This CDR3 region has 14 residues. V shed 6 bases, J shed 5 bases, and the junction held 7 bases outside the gene matches. The germline CDR1 and CDR2 sequences are SGHRS and YFSETQ. The CDR3 DNA reads as TGCGCCAGCAACGACCTAGCGGGAGATGAGACCCAGTACTTC. Its translation is CASNDLAGDETQYF. Supplemented by reference TRBV5-1 and TRBJ2-5, the full variable domain reads KAGVTQTPRYLIKTRGQQVTLSCSPISGHRSVSWYQQTPGQGLQFLFEYFSETQRNKGNFPGRFSGRQFSNSRSEMNVSTLELGDSALYLCASNDLAGDETQYFGPGTRLLVL.

The chain links TRBV3-1 (or the pseudogene TRBV3-2) to TRBJ1-4; D not resolved. The ends were cut back, 2 bases at V and 0 bases at J, with 10 bases in the middle. CDR1 is LGHDT, CDR2 YNNKEL, per germline (reference sequence). The CDR3 sequence is 16 residues long. CDR3 sequence reads: CASSQYGVATNEKLFF. CDR3 nucleotides: TGTGCCAGCAGCCAATATGGGGTTGCAACTAATGAAAAACTGTTTTTT.

The V gene is TRBV3-1 (or the pseudogene TRBV3-2), the J gene TRBJ2-7; 7 bases line up with TRBD1. This CDR3 region has 16 residues. V lost 2 bases and J lost 0; bases outside the gene matches: 7. CDR1 is LGHDT, CDR2 YNNKEL, per germline (reference sequence). Written as DNA, the CDR3 is TGTGCCAGCAGCCAACGTACAGGGGTTGGCTCCTACGAGCAGTACTTC. It yields the protein CASSQRTGVGSYEQYF.

The chain links TRBV7-9 to TRBJ2-1; 7 bases fit TRBD2. This CDR3 contains 13 residues. Germline loops: CDR1 SEHNR, CDR2 FQNEAQ (reference sequence). V lost 5 bases to trimming and J lost 4 bases; unmatched junction nucleotides: 2. The DNA for the CDR3 is TGTGCCAGCAGCCCGGGGGGATACAATGAGCAGTTCTTC. This codes for CASSPGGYNEQFF.

The chain joins TRBV6-5 to TRBJ1-1, with no clear D. Per the germline V gene, CDR1 is MNHEY and CDR2 is SVGAGI. Between the trimmed V and J ends, which lost 4 bases and 0 bases, there was a span of 9 bases. The CDR3 spans 14 residues. CDR3 sequence (DNA): TGTGCCAGCAGTTTGGTGCCCTTGAACACTGAAGCTTTCTTT. It specifies CASSLVPLNTEAFF.

This clone has just one count. This rearrangement joins TRBV18 to TRBJ2-1; 11 bases map to TRBD1. Germline V gene lookup returns CDR1 KGHSH and CDR2 LQKENI. CDR3 length: 16 residues. With 1 base clipped from V and 6 bases from J, the junction kept 5 bases outside the gene matches. CDR3: CASSPRLGQGANEQFF. The CDR3 DNA is TGTGCCAGCTCACCACGGTTAGGACAGGGGGCCAATGAGCAGTTCTTC.

The chain employs TRBV6-5 and TRBJ1-4; D ambiguous. The length of the CDR3 is 15 residues. V lost 0 bases and J 6 bases, leaving 11 bases between the germline ends. CDR1 MNHEY and CDR2 SVGAGI come from the germline V gene. CDR3 amino acids: CASSYSGSRDEKLFF. The CDR3 nucleotides read TGTGCCAGCAGTTACTCGGGGTCAAGAGATGAAAAACTGTTTTTT.

V and J are TRBV19 and TRBJ2-5, with 11 bases matching TRBD1. V shed 7 bases and J 5 bases; nucleotides not matched to a gene: 9. CDR3 size: 15 residues. CDR1 is LNHDA, CDR2 SQIVND, per germline (reference sequence). CDR3 DNA: TGTGCCAGTACGGGACAGGGGGACGGTGGGGAGACCCAGTACTTC. Protein sequence: CASTGQGDGGETQYF.

The genes are TRBV10-2 and TRBJ2-3; unclear D gene. The CDR3 runs to 13 residues. Looked up from germline, CDR1 is WSHSY and CDR2 is SAAADI. V was pared by 4 bases and J by 0 bases, with 5 bases between. CDR3 amino acids: CASSARSTDTQYF. In DNA form, the CDR3 reads TGCGCCAGCAGTGCCCGGAGCACAGATACGCAGTATTTT.

The J gene is TRBJ2-2, the V gene TRBV2; 8 positions match TRBD1. With 7 bases clipped from V and 3 bases from J, the junction kept 7 bases outside the gene matches. Germline-derived CDR1 and CDR2 are SNHLY and FYNNEI. The CDR3 spans 15 residues. The CDR3 nucleotides read TGTGCCAGCACAGACAGGGGAGGACACACCGGGGAGCTGTTTTTT. Translating gives CASTDRGGHTGELFF.

This chain joins TRBV11-2 and TRBJ2-2; D is ambiguous. The CDR3 spans 12 residues. Germline V gene lookup returns CDR1 SGHAT and CDR2 FQNNGV. The ends were cut back, 4 bases at V and 0 bases at J, with 0 bases in the middle. The DNA for the CDR3 is TGTGCCAGCAGCTCGAACACCGGGGAGCTGTTTTTT. Its translation: CASSSNTGELFF.

The rearrangement links TRBV5-8 to TRBJ2-3; D not certain. The CDR3 loop spans 14 amino acids. The germline V gene has CDR1 SGHTS and CDR2 YDEGEE. The V gene lost 0 bases and the J gene lost 5 bases, with 10 bases spanning the gap. CDR3 sequence reads: CASSLEYPVDTQYF. CDR3 bases: TGTGCCAGCAGCTTGGAGTATCCAGTAGATACGCAGTATTTT.

The chain is built from TRBV18 and TRBJ1-3, with D hard to call. The CDR3 totals 15 residues. CDR1 and CDR2 (germline): KGHSH, LQKENI. V shed 0 bases and J shed 3 bases, with 9 bases lying between them. CDR3 nucleotides: TGTGCCAGCTCACCACCGGGAGGTTTTGGAAACACCATATATTTT. It translates to CASSPPGGFGNTIYF. Based on the CDR3 plus reference TRBV18 and TRBJ1-3, the full variable domain is NAGVMQNPRHLVRRRGQEARLRCSPMKGHSHVYWYRQLPEEGLKFMVYLQKENIIDESGMPKERFSAEFPKEGPSILRIQQVVRGDSAAYFCASSPPGGFGNTIYFGEGSWLTVV.

The rearrangement links TRBV5-1 to TRBJ1-1; 7 bases are a match to TRBD1. V lost 3 bases to trimming and J lost 11 bases; unmatched junction nucleotides: 4. CDR1 and CDR2 (germline): SGHRS, YFSETQ. The CDR3 runs 11 residues. In DNA form, the CDR3 reads TGCGCCAGCAGCTCGGGACAGCAGGCTTTCTTT. Translation: CASSSGQQAFF. Drawing the rest from reference TRBV5-1 and TRBJ1-1, the complete variable domain is KAGVTQTPRYLIKTRGQQVTLSCSPISGHRSVSWYQQTPGQGLQFLFEYFSETQRNKGNFPGRFSGRQFSNSRSEMNVSTLELGDSALYLCASSSGQQAFFGQGTRLTVV.